This T cell receptor (beta chain) came from a study of T cell repertoires in cytomegalovirus infection. About the research overall: Matching HLA type, along with CMV infection, was indicated by public TCR beta signatures.

This clonotype was seen a handful of times. Its antigen is not known. The study's findings and limits: Dominant in the ex vivo response were TCR beta clonotypes restricted by HLA-C and specific for CMV. Accumulated public TCR beta family frequency recognized individuals carrying CMV together with the relevant HLA.

TCRdb fed the reads into MiXCR, producing one record per CDR3 protein. This table has just under 550,000 distinct CDR3 sequences, roughly 29% appearing once. V trimming: 5 bases; J trimming: 0 bases; junction bases outside the gene matches: 11. The length of the CDR3 is 18 residues. Germline V lookup: CDR1 ENHRY, CDR2 SYGVKD. This rearrangement joins TRBV10-3 to TRBJ1-5, with 9 bases lining up with TRBD1. The TCR was taken from a human donor in good health (CMV status not recorded). Some clones in this sample may be carry-over from other donors' samples. The sample was PBMCs. In nucleotides, the CDR3 is TGTGCCATCAGTCCGGGACAGGGAAAAAGCGATAGCAATCAGCCCCAGCATTTT. This sequence encodes CAISPGQGKSDSNQPQHF.